This T cell receptor (beta chain) was identified in a study of identical twins (dated by TCRdb to 2016 to 2017). A note on the overall study: TCR alpha and beta repertoires from monozygotic twins, unrelated adults of various ages and cord blood were deep-sequenced to test whether fetal clonotypes persist. To rule out contamination, replicate twin experiments were performed at different times with different library preparation protocols.

The receptor library was made with 5' RACE. Sequencing took place on an Illumina HiSeq 2000. A universal primer binding site was introduced by template switching, and a unique molecular identifier was present in the final cDNA, enabling accurate counting of TCR cDNA molecules. Specific primers in the conserved constant-segment region were used to synthesize first-strand cDNA for TCR alpha and beta chains. To control for contamination, every cDNA library was double barcoded, receiving both a SMART-Mk sample barcode and Illumina barcodes. TruSeq adapter sequences, together with Illumina sample barcodes, were added in two successive PCR steps. TCR alpha and beta cDNA libraries were sequenced on the Illumina HiSeq platform with custom primers. The authors' pipeline ran thus. Raw reads were processed with MiGEC to extract unique molecular identifiers, and MiXCR was used to determine CDR3 positions. For each individual, recombination models were inferred using an EM algorithm with the repgenHMM and IGoR tools. The analysis of shared clonotypes was done with the tcR package in R, with sharing normalized by the product of cloneset sizes. To study raw recombination without the effects of thymic and clonal selection, out-of-frame nonproductive sequences were analyzed. Clones were called with MiXCR by TCRdb after fastp trimmed the public reads at Q25, and only in-frame beta chains were retained. Rows with one shared CDR3 protein collapse into an entry with the most common genes and DNA. What appears here as the V and J calls and clone size reflects TCRdb's work, not the paper's. In all, the sample holds hundreds of thousands of distinct CDR3 sequences, and around 8.1% of those were seen once. The top ten hold around 2.1% of the sample.

According to the germline V gene, CDR1 reads MNHEY and CDR2 reads SVGEGT. Inclusive of the bounding cysteine and phenylalanine, the CDR3 is 14 residues long. The retained sequence is limited to the CDR3, 42 bases, with the frame set at the first base. The junction shows trimming of 6 bases on V and 0 bases on J, plus 6 bases between the germline ends. Every donor in the study was a healthy Caucasian. Three pairs of female monozygotic twins, all aged roughly 18 to 29 years, were included in the twin cohort. Miltenyi CD45RO+ enrichment and human naive T-cell isolation kits were used to isolate memory (CD45RO+) and naive T cells from PBMC. Results and caveats for the whole study, not just this receptor: Excess twin sharing in beta out-of-frame sequences was weaker because fewer shared sequences lowered the signal-to-noise ratio. Fewer insertions were carried by abundant cord blood beta clonotypes; a weaker similar trend was observed in young adult naive repertoires, while no such trend was observed in memory repertoires. Compared with coincidental sharing between unrelated individuals, an excess of low generation-probability sequences was observed among out-of-frame TCR alpha sequences shared between twins. Zero-insertion analyses could be partly confounded by invariant T cells such as MAIT and iNKT, though diverse VJ usage argued against such confounding for most clonotypes. Recombination models systematically underestimated out-of-frame TCR alpha sharing in monozygotic twins but agreed with sharing between unrelated individuals. Because the same donors could not be followed over many years, conclusions were based on cross-sectional statistical analysis.

In its sample, this clonotype was seen many times. Which antigen it targets is not known. No per-base quality is available; no much larger clone lies one base away. In addition, the sample was reused for a study of yellow fever vaccine responses in identical twins. As the second publication notes: The authors reported that the T cell response to vaccination in identical twins appeared partly convergent and partly personalized. In identical twins, the study followed T cell clones that responded to the vaccine with precision.

Recombination joined TRBV6-2 or TRBV6-3 with TRBJ2-6, with an unclear D gene assignment. The sequence came from a woman aged 18-30 years in good health. The sample comprised memory (CD45RO+) T cells sorted from blood. The sample's cell subset or site, from its label and the paper: CD45RO+ enriched T cells. The nucleotide sequence reads TGTGCCAGCAGCCCCAACTCTGGGGCCAACGTCCTGACTTTC. Translation gives CASSPNSGANVLTF.